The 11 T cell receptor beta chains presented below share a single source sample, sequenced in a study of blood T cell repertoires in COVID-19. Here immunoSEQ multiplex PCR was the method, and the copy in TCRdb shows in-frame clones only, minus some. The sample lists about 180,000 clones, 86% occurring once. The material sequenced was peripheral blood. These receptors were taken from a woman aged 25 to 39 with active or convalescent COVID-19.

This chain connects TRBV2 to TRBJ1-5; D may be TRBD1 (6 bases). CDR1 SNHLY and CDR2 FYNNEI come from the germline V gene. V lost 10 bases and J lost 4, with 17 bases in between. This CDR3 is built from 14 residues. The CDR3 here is CATQGLGRNQPQHF. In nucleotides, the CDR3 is TGTGCCACCCAGGGGCTTGGGAGAAATCAGCCCCAGCATTTT.

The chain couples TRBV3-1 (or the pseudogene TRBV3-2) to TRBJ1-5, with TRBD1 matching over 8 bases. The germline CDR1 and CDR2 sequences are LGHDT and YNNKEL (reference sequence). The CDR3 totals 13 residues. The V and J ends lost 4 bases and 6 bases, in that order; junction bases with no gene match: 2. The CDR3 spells CASSRQGTQPQHF. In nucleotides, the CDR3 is TGTGCCAGCAGCCGACAGGGGACTCAGCCCCAGCATTTT.

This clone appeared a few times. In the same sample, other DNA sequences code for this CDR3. The CDR3: CASSPSRNQPQHF. The CDR3 coding sequence is TGTGCCAGCTCACCATCTAGGAATCAGCCCCAGCATTTT. The V call is TRBV18, the J call TRBJ1-5; no clear D. Trimming stripped 2 bases from V and 4 bases from J, with 6 bases between. Germline CDR1 and CDR2: KGHSH and LQKENI. The CDR3 loop spans 13 amino acids.

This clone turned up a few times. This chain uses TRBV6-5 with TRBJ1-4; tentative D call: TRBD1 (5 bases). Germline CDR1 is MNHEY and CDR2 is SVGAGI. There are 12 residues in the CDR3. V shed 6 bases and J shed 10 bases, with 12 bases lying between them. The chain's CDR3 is CASSPGGGKLFF. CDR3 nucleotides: TGTGCCAGCAGCCCCGGGGGAGGAAAACTGTTTTTT.

The CDR3 coding sequence is TGTGCCACCAGCAGAGGACAGGGGGACACCGGGGAGCTGTTTTTT. Translating gives CATSRGQGDTGELFF. This chain uses TRBV15 with TRBJ2-2; 9 bases are shared with TRBD1. V shed 1 base and J 3 bases; nucleotides not matched to a gene: 0. Germline CDR1 reads LNHNV; CDR2 reads YYDKDF (reference sequence). CDR3 size: 15 residues.

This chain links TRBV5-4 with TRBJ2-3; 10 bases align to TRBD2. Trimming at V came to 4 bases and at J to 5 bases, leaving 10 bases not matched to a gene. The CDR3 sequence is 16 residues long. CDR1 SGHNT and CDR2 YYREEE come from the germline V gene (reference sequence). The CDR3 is CASSGGGLAEGDTQYF. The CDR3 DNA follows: TGTGCCAGCAGCGGGGGTGGACTAGCGGAGGGAGATACGCAGTATTTT.

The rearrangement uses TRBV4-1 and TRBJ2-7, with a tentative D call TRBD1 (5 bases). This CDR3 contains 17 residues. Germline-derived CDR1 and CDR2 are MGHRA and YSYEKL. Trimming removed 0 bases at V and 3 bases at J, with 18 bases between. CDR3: CASSQDPPEAGLYEQYF. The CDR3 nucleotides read TGCGCCAGCAGCCAAGATCCCCCGGAAGCAGGGCTCTACGAGCAGTACTTC.

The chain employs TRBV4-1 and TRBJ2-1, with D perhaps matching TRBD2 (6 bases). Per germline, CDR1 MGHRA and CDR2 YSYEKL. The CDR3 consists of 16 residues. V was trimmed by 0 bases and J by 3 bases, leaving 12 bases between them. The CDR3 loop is CASSQDPGGNYNEQFF. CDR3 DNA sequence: TGCGCCAGCAGCCAAGACCCCGGGGGAAACTACAATGAGCAGTTCTTC.

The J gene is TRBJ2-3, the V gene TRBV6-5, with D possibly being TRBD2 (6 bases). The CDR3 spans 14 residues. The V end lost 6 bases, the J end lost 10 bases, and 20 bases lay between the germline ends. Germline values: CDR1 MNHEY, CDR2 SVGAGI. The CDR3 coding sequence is TGTGCCAGCAGCGGGACTCCCCCCGGAGTTGCGCAGTATTTT. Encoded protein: CASSGTPPGVAQYF.

The CDR3 bases are TGTGCCAGCAGCTTAGCCGGGGATGGGAAGACCCAGTACTTC. This encodes CASSLAGDGKTQYF. The chain employs TRBV7-8 and TRBJ2-5; D possibly corresponds to TRBD2 (5 bases). The CDR3 is 14 amino acids. V gave up 0 bases and J gave up 6 bases, with 11 bases separating them. Germline values: CDR1 SGHVS, CDR2 FQNEAQ.

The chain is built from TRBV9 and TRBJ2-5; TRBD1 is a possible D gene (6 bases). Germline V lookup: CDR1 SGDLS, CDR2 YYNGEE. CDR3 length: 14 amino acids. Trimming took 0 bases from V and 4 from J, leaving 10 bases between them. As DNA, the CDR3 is TGTGCCAGCAGCGTAGGAGGGGGTCGAGAGACCCAGTACTTC. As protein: CASSVGGGRETQYF.